The present T cell receptor (beta chain) was sequenced within a study of beta chain features in type 1 diabetes. The study reverse transcribed the entire isolated RNA, so it sequenced expressed TCRB transcripts. Libraries were prepared by immunoSEQ multiplex PCR; TCRdb keeps only in-frame clonotypes and omits some of them. The repertoire has around 430,000 clones, roughly 31% of them found once; the top ten carry 0.065%. Germline V gives CDR1 SEHNR, CDR2 FQNEAQ (reference sequence). CDR3 length: 17 residues. Trimming took 5 bases from V and 0 from J; bases not matched to a gene: 8. The receptor comes from a young man in good health. V usage is TRBV7-9 and J usage is TRBJ2-3, with 10 bases fitting TRBD2. Sequencing used naive CD4+ T cells from blood. CDR3 DNA: TGTGCCAGCAGCCTATATAGGACTAGCGGAAGCACAGATACGCAGTATTTT. Amino acids: CASSLYRTSGSTDTQYF.